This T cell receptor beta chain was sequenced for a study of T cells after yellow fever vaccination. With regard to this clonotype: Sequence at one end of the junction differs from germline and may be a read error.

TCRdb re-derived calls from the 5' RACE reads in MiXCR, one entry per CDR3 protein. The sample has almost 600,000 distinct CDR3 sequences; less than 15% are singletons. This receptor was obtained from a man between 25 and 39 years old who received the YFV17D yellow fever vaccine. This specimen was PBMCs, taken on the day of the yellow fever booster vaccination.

The CDR3 sequence: CAGSRTGETQYF. CDR3 DNA sequence: TGTGCCGGCAGCCGCACAGGAGAGACCCAGTACTTC. This rearrangement joins TRBV7-2 to TRBJ2-5, with D perhaps TRBD1 (5 bases). The CDR3 contains 12 residues. Germline V CDR1 and CDR2: SGHTA, FQGNSA.